This TCR beta chain was identified in a study of cytomegalovirus exposure and HLA in healthy donors. With 60 Vbeta and 13 Jbeta primers, the PCR was carried out. Here immunoSEQ multiplex PCR was the method, and the copy in TCRdb shows in-frame clones only, minus some. The sample has around 130,000 clones; about four fifths are singletons. The V end lost 5 bases, the J end lost 15 bases, and 20 bases lay between the germline ends. CDR3 size: 13 residues. Germline V gene lookup returns CDR1 MNHNS and CDR2 SASEGT. The V call is TRBV6-1, the J call TRBJ2-1; D gene ambiguous. What was sequenced was PBMCs. The TCR originated in a man younger than 30 in good health and CMV-seronegative. CDR3 in DNA: TGTGCCAGCAGTTATACAAGTCCCCCTCCTTTGTTCTTC. It codes for CASSYTSPPPLFF.